These 4 T cell receptor beta chains were all obtained from the same sample, sequenced in a study of early T cells in non-severe SARS-CoV-2 infection (dated by TCRdb to the early 2020s). Libraries were built with 5' RACE. Sequencing relied on a NextSeq 500. TCRdb redid the processing of the public reads, applying fastp at Q25 and MiXCR, and retained in-frame beta chains. Each entry is one CDR3 protein sequence, shown with its most common DNA and genes. For this sample there are about 64,000 distinct CDR3 sequences; about 12% appear just once. The ten top clones hold 4% to 5% of the sample. The specimen sequenced was whole blood. The receptor source for this set is an adult who was a healthcare worker with PCR-confirmed SARS-CoV-2 infection or an uninfected control (not recorded which).

The J gene is TRBJ1-6, the V gene TRBV3-1; 10 bases fit TRBD1. CDR1 is LGHDT and CDR2 is YNNKEL in the germline V gene (reference sequence). The CDR3 covers 16 residues. J lost 8 bases, V lost 2 bases, and 6 bases had no gene match. As DNA, the CDR3 is TGTGCCAGCAGCCAAAAAACCGGGACAGGGGATTCACCCCTCCACTTT. It translates to CASSQKTGTGDSPLHF.

V gene TRBV18 combines with J gene TRBJ2-7; 7 bases line up with TRBD1. Germline CDR1 KGHSH, CDR2 LQKENI. J gave up 0 bases and V 3 bases, and 5 bases lay outside the gene matches. This CDR3 has 15 residues. CDR3 sequence: CASSPGQDLSYEQYF. The CDR3 DNA follows: TGTGCCAGCTCACCCGGACAGGACCTCTCCTACGAGCAGTACTTC.

This clonotype was seen only a few times. This rearrangement joins TRBV12-3 or TRBV12-4 to TRBJ2-7; a weak D match, TRBD2 (6 bases). The CDR3 contains 12 residues. Trimming cost V 6 bases and J 4 bases, with 10 bases left between them. The CDR3 protein is CASSRGIYEQYF. DNA for the CDR3: TGTGCCAGCAGCCGCGGGATTTACGAGCAGTACTTC.

This clonotype was counted only a few times. This chain uses TRBV7-8 with TRBJ2-7; D remains unclear. The CDR3 consists of 14 residues. Deletions cut 0 bases from V and 2 bases from J, with 8 bases between. The germline V gene encodes CDR1 SGHVS and CDR2 FQNEAQ. CDR3 sequence reads: CASSLAGRTYEQYF. The CDR3 nucleotides read TGTGCCAGCAGCTTAGCCGGGCGCACCTACGAGCAGTACTTC.